This record covers a single T cell receptor beta chain. Its specificity is unknown. This specimen belongs to a study of beta chain features in type 1 diabetes. Notes on the study in general: The naive, central memory and Treg TCRB repertoires looked more alike in patients than they did in healthy donors. More deletions and fewer insertions at VDJ junctions were found in patients with type 1 diabetes. A cDNA-based sequencing approach could over-represent cells with high TCR expression.

Expressed TCRB transcripts were sequenced because the isolated RNA had all been reverse transcribed beforehand. The protocol was immunoSEQ multiplex PCR, while the TCRdb copy is restricted to in-frame clones and leaves out a portion. The table lists 430,000 or so clones, about 10% of them singletons. Germline assignment: CDR1 SEHNR and CDR2 FQNEAQ (reference sequence). The V and J ends lost 2 bases and 2 bases respectively, with 10 bases between them. There are 14 residues in the CDR3. Each donor gave one heparinised blood draw averaging around 120 mL. Sequencing used naive CD4+ T cells from blood. The receptor was derived from a woman aged 18 to 35 in good health. The chain has TRBV7-9 and TRBJ2-7; a possible D gene is TRBD1 (6 bases). This chain's CDR3 is CASSLSPGAYEQYV. The CDR3 DNA sequence: TGTGCCAGCAGCTTATCCCCAGGGGCCTACGAGCAGTACGTC.